These 16 T cell receptor beta chains came from one sample sequenced in a study of control samples from healthy donors and cancer patients. The repertoire was sequenced with immunoSEQ multiplex PCR; TCRdb's copy has only in-frame clones and lacks some. The sample contains around 13,000 clones, approximately 93% of which appear only once. Sequenced input: PBMCs. The receptors were sampled from a man in his 70s with head and neck cancer.

The chain couples TRBV9 to TRBJ1-1, with D hard to call. Germline V gene data show CDR1 as SGDLS and CDR2 as YYNGEE. V was cut by 2 bases and J by 4 bases, with 9 bases left in between. This CDR3 is built from 13 residues. The CDR3 here is CASSVTTSTEAFF. In DNA form, the CDR3 reads TGTGCCAGCAGCGTCACTACTAGCACTGAAGCTTTCTTT.

Worth noting for this clone: The germline gene is not matched at one end of the junction; a read error may be the cause. V and J are TRBV19 and TRBJ2-7, with D perhaps matching TRBD2 (7 bases). The CDR3 sequence is 12 residues long. Germline V CDR1 and CDR2: LNHDA, SQIVND (reference sequence). The CDR3 DNA is TGTGCCAGTCACCCCGAGGAGGGGGGGCCGCACTTC. It yields the protein CASHPEEGGPHF. Supplemented by reference TRBV19 and TRBJ2-7, the full variable domain reads DGGITQSPKYLFRKEGQNVTLSCEQNLNHDAMYWYRQDPGQGLRLIYYSQIVNDFQKGDIAEGYSVSREKKESFPLTVTSAQKNPTAFYLCASHPEEGGPHFGPGTRLTVT.

V gene TRBV25-1 combines with J gene TRBJ1-2, with D unclear. The CDR3 has 13 residues. Germline CDR1 reads MGHDK; CDR2 reads SYGVNS. V was cut by 4 bases and J by 8 bases, with 14 bases left in between. CDR3 DNA: TGTGCCAGCAGTGTGGTAGAGAGAAACGGCTACACCTTC. Residues: CASSVVERNGYTF.

The J gene is TRBJ1-4, the V gene TRBV6-5; D remains ambiguous. CDR1 is MNHEY and CDR2 is SVGAGI in the germline V gene. The CDR3 length is 14 residues. V lost 5 bases, J lost 0 bases, and 7 bases lay in between. The CDR3 protein is CASSPLSTNEKLFF. CDR3 nucleotides: TGTGCCAGCAGTCCCCTCTCAACTAATGAAAAACTGTTTTTT.

The genes are TRBV4-2 and TRBJ1-1; D perhaps matches TRBD1 (5 bases). V shed 6 bases and J shed 1 base, with 15 bases lying between them. The CDR3 sequence is 15 residues long. From germline, CDR1 is LGHNA and CDR2 YNFKEQ. CDR3 bases: TGTGCCAGCAGTCGCGAAGGGGCGGGGAACACTGAAGCTTTCTTT. Translation: CASSREGAGNTEAFF.

The chain recombines TRBV4-1 with TRBJ1-4, with D perhaps TRBD1 (6 bases). This CDR3 region has 17 residues. CDR1 is MGHRA and CDR2 is YSYEKL in the germline V gene. Trimming pared 1 base from V and 5 bases from J, leaving 17 bases between. The CDR3 here is CASSQGPQTGQNEKLFF. CDR3 sequence (DNA): TGCGCCAGCAGCCAAGGCCCCCAGACAGGTCAGAATGAAAAACTGTTTTTT.

The chain joins TRBV4-1 to TRBJ1-2; D not certain. The germline V gene has CDR1 MGHRA and CDR2 YSYEKL. The CDR3 totals 17 residues. The germline V and J ends were trimmed by 1 base and 8 bases, with 23 bases remaining between them. The CDR3 nucleotides are TGCGCCAGCAGCCAAGTCATCGGTATCGCCGGGCACGAGGGCTACACCTTC. Its translation is CASSQVIGIAGHEGYTF.

V is TRBV28 and J is TRBJ2-4; D call uncertain. V lost 2 bases and J 0 bases, leaving 11 bases between the germline ends. This CDR3 is 16 amino acids long. CDR1 MDHEN and CDR2 SYDVKM come from the germline V gene. This chain's CDR3 is CASSLAGVLAKNIQYF. DNA of the CDR3: TGTGCCAGCAGTTTAGCAGGAGTCCTAGCCAAAAACATTCAGTACTTC. Combining the CDR3 with reference TRBV28 and TRBJ2-4 gives the whole variable domain DVKVTQSSRYLVKRTGEKVFLECVQDMDHENMFWYRQDPGLGLRLIYFSYDVKMKEKGDIPEGYSVSREKKERFSLILESASTNQTSMYLCASSLAGVLAKNIQYFGAGTRLSVL.

The CDR3 bases are TGTGCCAGCAGTTACTCGAAAGGGACCTACGAGCAGTACTTC. Translating gives CASSYSKGTYEQYF. The chain is built from TRBV6-5 and TRBJ2-7; no clear D. Germline V lookup: CDR1 MNHEY, CDR2 SVGAGI. The ends were cut back, 0 bases at V and 2 bases at J, with 8 bases in the middle. This CDR3 is built from 14 residues.

The chain couples TRBV7-2 to TRBJ1-4, with D possibly being TRBD1 (6 bases). V shed 4 bases and J shed 3 bases, with 15 bases lying between them. Germline V gene data show CDR1 as SGHTA and CDR2 as FQGNSA. The CDR3 consists of 16 residues. The CDR3 DNA sequence: TGTGCCAGCAGCTCGAGAACAGGGTTAGCTAATGAAAAACTGTTTTTT. This translates into CASSSRTGLANEKLFF.

V and J are TRBV2 and TRBJ1-6; TRBD1 matches 9 bases. The CDR3 runs 14 residues. Germline values: CDR1 SNHLY, CDR2 FYNNEI. J was trimmed by 19 bases and V by 2 bases; bases with no gene match: 12. Here the CDR3 DNA reads TGTGCCAGCAGTGAAAGACAGGGGGTCTTGAAGGTACACTTT. This translates into CASSERQGVLKVHF.

The chain combines TRBV5-1 with TRBJ1-6; D call uncertain. Germline CDR1 SGHRS, CDR2 YFSETQ. The CDR3 is 16 amino acids. Deletions cut 3 bases from V and 3 bases from J, with 13 bases between. The DNA for the CDR3 is TGCGCCAGCAGCTCGGGTAGAGCCAACTATAATTCACCCCTCCACTTT. This codes for CASSSGRANYNSPLHF.

This chain uses TRBV2 with TRBJ2-3; D ambiguous. The V end was cut by 8 bases, the J end by 2 bases, with 14 bases between. CDR3 length: 14 amino acids. Germline V CDR1 and CDR2: SNHLY, FYNNEI. For the CDR3, the DNA is TGTGCCAGCCAAACCCCTCAGATCACAGATACGCAGTATTTT. As protein: CASQTPQITDTQYF.

This chain links TRBV18 with TRBJ2-3; D not resolved. Trimming removed 1 base at V and 0 bases at J, with 2 bases between. Looked up from germline, CDR1 is KGHSH and CDR2 is LQKENI. This CDR3 has 13 residues. CDR3 protein: CASSPLSTDTQYF. In nucleotides, the CDR3 is TGTGCCAGCTCACCACTGAGCACAGATACGCAGTATTTT.

This CDR3 is CASSKITGNTEAFF. CDR3 coding DNA: TGTGCCAGCAGCAAAATAACAGGGAACACTGAAGCTTTCTTT. The chain is built from TRBV3-1 (or the pseudogene TRBV3-2) and TRBJ1-1; D perhaps matches TRBD1 (5 bases). Deletions cut 5 bases from V and 1 base from J, with 11 bases between. CDR3 length: 14 residues. The germline gives CDR1 LGHDT, CDR2 YNNKEL (reference sequence).

V gene TRBV5-1 combines with J gene TRBJ2-3; D remains unclear. The CDR3 contains 15 residues. The germline V and J ends were trimmed by 1 base and 1 base, with 10 bases remaining between them. Germline V gene lookup returns CDR1 SGHRS and CDR2 YFSETQ. The CDR3 loop reads CASSLLVGGTDTQYF. CDR3 coding DNA: TGCGCCAGCAGCTTGTTAGTAGGCGGCACAGATACGCAGTATTTT.